The 30 T cell receptor delta chains below were found in one sample sequenced in a study of gammadelta T cells in human blood. TCRdb re-identified clones in the RT-PCR reads via CATT. The sample has over 250 delta-chain clones, 25% seen once; the top ten hold 88%. Source material: Vgamma9Vdelta2 gamma-delta T cells from adult blood. The source of these receptors is a human donor.

This clone appeared a single time. The TCRdb protein comes from a much larger clone and disagrees with this DNA's translation at residue 6, likely due to a read error; the protein given here is derived from the DNA. This sequence joins TRDV2 and TRDJ3, with 9 positions matching TRDD3. The J gene, absent from TCRdb, was called here by matching the DNA to germline. This CDR3 spans 19 amino acids. With V trimmed by 3 bases and J by 0 bases, 8 bases remained unmatched. Germline V gene data show CDR1 as GEAIGNYY and CDR2 as EKD. The CDR3 protein is CACDPFTGGSSWDTRQMFF. CDR3 nucleotides: TGTGCCTGTGACCCCTTTACTGGGGGAAGCTCCTGGGACACCCGACAGATGTTTTTC.

A few counts support this clone. A far larger clone is one base from this, pointing to a likely read error. The same CDR3 also results from other DNA sequences found in this sample. V and J are TRDV2 and TRDJ1, with 10 bases that match TRDD3. Germline assignment: CDR1 GEAIGNYY and CDR2 EKD. CDR3 size: 15 residues. CDR3 residues: CACDTVGDTSDKLIF. The CDR3 nucleotides are TGTGCCTGCGACACGGTGGGGGATACATCCGATAAACTCATCTTT.

Points on this clone: TCRdb's protein for this DNA is that of a much larger clone and differs from the translation at residue 8, likely a read error; the protein shown is the DNA translation. The genes are TRDV2 and TRDJ3; the D gene is possibly TRDD3 (5 bases). Since TCRdb gives no J gene, matching the DNA to germline was used here to assign it. The ends were cut back, 3 bases at V and 0 bases at J, with 17 bases in the middle. The germline gives CDR1 GEAIGNYY, CDR2 EKD. The CDR3 totals 19 residues. The CDR3 region has the DNA TGTGCCTGTGACCCCCTTACTTGGGGAAGCTCCTGGGACACCCGACAGATGTTTTTC. Amino acids: CACDPLTWGSSWDTRQMFF.

Comments on this clone: The protein recorded in TCRdb matches a much larger clone and deviates from this DNA's translation at residue 13, suggesting a read error; the protein here is obtained by translating the DNA. This chain joins TRDV2 and TRDJ3; 9 positions match TRDD3. The J gene comes from matching the DNA to germline here; TCRdb lacks it. This CDR3 has 19 residues. Germline V CDR1 and CDR2: GEAIGNYY, EKD. CDR3 amino acids: CACDPLTGGSSWYTRQMFF. For the CDR3, the DNA is TGTGCCTGTGACCCCCTTACTGGGGGAAGCTCCTGGTACACCCGACAGATGTTTTTC.

This clone was found a few times. It differs at one base from a far larger clone, so likely a read error. This rearrangement joins TRDV2 to TRDJ3; 7 bases map to TRDD3. Looked up from germline, CDR1 is GEAIGNYY and CDR2 is EKD. The CDR3 contains 18 residues. V gave up 4 bases and J gave up 0 bases; unmatched junction bases: 8. CDR3: CACEPLGATSWDTRQMFF. CDR3 in DNA: TGTGCCTGTGAGCCTCTGGGGGCCACCTCCTGGGACACCCGACAGATGTTTTTC.

Regarding this clone: A far larger clone differs by one base, so this is likely a read error. The rearrangement links TRDV2 to TRDJ1; 9 nucleotides agree with TRDD2. The CDR3 has 22 amino acids. Germline assignment: CDR1 GEAIGNYY and CDR2 EKD. V lost 1 base to trimming and J lost 1 base; unmatched junction nucleotides: 24. In DNA form, the CDR3 reads TGTGCCTGTGACACAATTTCCCTTCCTACTTCGGATGCTGGGGTCCCCACCGATAAACTCATCTTT. Translation gives CACDTISLPTSDAGVPTDKLIF.

This clone was seen a few times. This likely reflects a read error, since a far larger clone is one base away. The chain carries TRDV2 and TRDJ1; a possible D gene is TRDD2 (5 bases). The J gene, not given by TCRdb, was assigned here from a germline match of the nucleotide sequence. The CDR3 runs 14 residues. CDR1 and CDR2 (germline): GEAIGNYY, EKD. The germline V and J ends were trimmed by 3 bases and 5 bases, with 15 bases remaining between them. Here the CDR3 reads CACDPLQGTDKLIF. DNA for the CDR3: TGTGCCTGTGACCCCCTTCAGGGTACGGATAAACTCATCTTT.

In this sample, this clone turned up a few times. The protein in TCRdb stems from a much larger clone and differs at residue 15 from this DNA's translation, likely a read error; here the protein is translated from the DNA. The V gene is TRDV2, the J gene TRDJ1; 8 bases agree with TRDD3. Matching the DNA to germline supplied the J gene, which TCRdb does not give. The CDR3 spans 19 residues. After removal of 0 bases from V and 6 bases from J, the junction contained 20 bases not matched to a gene. Germline loops: CDR1 GEAIGNYY, CDR2 EKD. The CDR3 is CACDTLRRAEGDKVNKLIF. DNA of the CDR3: TGTGCCTGTGACACCCTAAGAAGGGCCGAGGGGGATAAGGTCAATAAACTCATCTTT.

The table lists this clone with a few counts. A far larger clone is one base from this, pointing to a likely read error. This rearrangement joins TRDV2 to TRDJ1; D not certain. Trimming shortened V by 1 base and J by 0 bases, and 8 bases separated the two germline ends. The CDR3 sequence is 14 residues long. Per germline, CDR1 GEAIGNYY and CDR2 EKD. DNA for the CDR3: TGTGCCTGTGACACAATACTGCACACCGATAAACTCATCTTT. Translated: CACDTILHTDKLIF.

In its sample, this clone was seen a few times. It differs at one base from a far larger clone, so likely a read error. The genes are TRDV2 and TRDJ1, with TRDD3 as a possible D gene (5 bases). V was cut by 3 bases and J by 3 bases, with 22 bases left in between. The CDR3 is made up of 17 amino acids. Germline CDR1 and CDR2: GEAIGNYY and EKD. The CDR3 is CACDAVKKDLGSDKLIF. CDR3 nucleotide sequence: TGTGCCTGTGACGCCGTAAAGAAAGACCTGGGATCCGATAAACTCATCTTT.

For this clone: This is likely an artifact of a read error, given a far larger clone one base away. In the same sample, other DNA sequences code for this CDR3. The gene calls are TRDV2 and TRDJ3; 9 bases align to TRDD3. TCRdb carries no J gene annotation; the J gene was assigned here by matching the DNA with germline. V trimming: 3 bases; J trimming: 0 bases; junction bases outside the gene matches: 8. Germline V gene sequence: CDR1 GEAIGNYY, CDR2 EKD. The CDR3 runs to 19 residues. This CDR3 is CACDPLTGGSSWDTRQMFF. The CDR3 DNA reads TGTGCCTGTGACCCACTTACTGGGGGAAGCTCCTGGGACACCCGACAGATGTTTTTC.

This clone has only a few counts. One base separates it from a far larger clone, so it is likely a read error. V gene TRDV2 combines with J gene TRDJ3; 7 positions match TRDD3. TCRdb leaves out the J gene; it was filled in here by matching the DNA to germline. Germline-derived CDR1 and CDR2 are GEAIGNYY and EKD. The CDR3 is made up of 18 amino acids. In DNA form, the CDR3 reads TGTGCCTGTGATCCTCTGGGGGCCACCTCCTGGGACGCCCGACAGATGTTTTTC. Its translation: CACDPLGATSWDARQMFF.

Remarks on this clone: TCRdb has a much larger clone's protein, which differs at residue 19 from the translation of this DNA, likely because of a read error; what is shown is the protein translated from the DNA. The rearrangement uses TRDV2 and TRDJ1; TRDD2 agrees at 9 bases. The J gene is absent in TCRdb and was assigned here via DNA matching to germline. CDR3 length: 22 residues. Germline loops: CDR1 GEAIGNYY, CDR2 EKD. The chain's CDR3 is CACDPISLPTSDAGVPTDRLIF. The CDR3 nucleotides read TGTGCCTGTGACCCAATTTCCCTTCCTACTTCGGATGCTGGGGTCCCCACCGATAGACTCATCTTT.

About this clone itself: TCRdb assigns this DNA the protein of a much larger clone, which departs from its translation at residue 7; this likely reflects a read error, and the protein shown comes from translating the DNA. This chain joins TRDV2 and TRDJ1; D unclear. The J gene, absent from TCRdb, was called here by matching the DNA to germline. V lost 0 bases, J lost 0 bases, and 10 bases lay in between. The CDR3 contains 15 residues. In germline, CDR1 is GEAIGNYY, CDR2 EKD. In DNA form, the CDR3 reads TGTGCCTGTGACACCGTGAGGGCTTACACCGATAAACTCATCTTT. Residues: CACDTVRAYTDKLIF.

A note on this clone: This is likely an artifact of a read error, given a far larger clone one base away. This specimen includes other DNA sequences encoding the same CDR3. The gene calls are TRDV2 and TRDJ3; 9 bases map to TRDD3. No J gene is reported in TCRdb; it was inferred here by comparing the DNA with germline. There are 19 residues in the CDR3. Germline CDR1 GEAIGNYY, CDR2 EKD. The CDR3 DNA reads TGTGCTTGTGACCCCCTTACTGGGGGAAGCTCCTGGGACACCCGACAGATGTTTTTC. Protein product: CACDPLTGGSSWDTRQMFF.

Turning to this clone: A far larger clone is just one base off, so this is likely a read error. In the same sample, other DNA sequences code for this CDR3. The chain has TRDV2 and TRDJ1, with TRDD2 matching 9 bases. V was clipped by 3 bases and J by 1 base; unmatched bases: 26. The CDR3 consists of 22 residues. CDR1 is GEAIGNYY and CDR2 is EKD in the germline V gene. CDR3 sequence: CACDPISLPTSDAGVPTDKLIF. The DNA for the CDR3 is TGTGCCTGTGACCCAATTTCCCTTCCTACTTCGGATGCCGGGGTCCCCACCGATAAACTCATCTTT.

This clone appeared a single time. Its ends do not fully match the called genes, so a read error is possible. Additional DNA sequences in this sample encode the identical CDR3. V is TRDV2 and J is TRDJ3; D possibly corresponds to TRDD3 (5 bases). TCRdb supplies no J gene; here it was assigned by aligning the nucleotide sequence to germline. CDR1 GEAIGNYY and CDR2 EKD come from the germline V gene. The CDR3 covers 18 residues. This chain's CDR3 is CACDPLGATSWDTRQMFF. The CDR3, as DNA: TGTGCCTGTGATCCTCTGGGAGCCACCTCCTGGGACACTCGACAGATGTTTTTC.

Comments on this clone: TCRdb attributes to this sequence the protein of a much larger clone, which differs from the DNA translation at residue 12; a read error is likely, and the protein displayed is translated from the DNA. The V call is TRDV2, the J call TRDJ3; 9 bases map to TRDD3. The J gene, left out of TCRdb, was set here by checking the DNA against germline. Germline lookup yields CDR1 GEAIGNYY and CDR2 EKD. This CDR3 comprises 19 residues. For the CDR3, the DNA is TGTGCCTGTGACCCCCTTACTGGGGGAAGCTCCTGTGACACCCGACAGATGTTTTTC. Amino acids: CACDPLTGGSSCDTRQMFF.

Remarks on this clone: This probably arose from a read error, given a far larger clone one base away. The chain has TRDV2 and TRDJ3; a weak D match, TRDD3 (5 bases). Germline matching of the DNA provided the J gene here, since TCRdb leaves it blank. CDR1 is GEAIGNYY, CDR2 EKD, per germline. The CDR3 totals 18 residues. V lost 4 bases and J 0 bases, leaving 15 bases between the germline ends. The CDR3 reads CACDPPGATSWDTRQMFF. CDR3 sequence (DNA): TGTGCCTGTGATCCTCCGGGGGCCACCTCCTGGGACACCCGACAGATGTTTTTC.

As regards this clone: The protein in TCRdb stems from a much larger clone and differs at residue 9 from this DNA's translation, likely a read error; here the protein is translated from the DNA. The chain has TRDV2 and TRDJ1; 8 nucleotides line up with TRDD3. TCRdb leaves out the J gene; it was filled in here by matching the DNA to germline. CDR1 and CDR2 from the germline V gene are GEAIGNYY and EKD. The CDR3 is 19 amino acids. The trim removed 0 bases at V and 4 bases at J, leaving 18 bases unmatched. This chain's CDR3 is CACDTLRRVEGDKVDKLIF. CDR3 DNA sequence: TGTGCCTGTGACACCCTAAGAAGGGTCGAGGGGGATAAGGTCGATAAACTCATCTTT.

Regarding this clone: This likely stems from a read error, as it lies one base from a far larger clone. The chain recombines TRDV2 with TRDJ1, with D possibly matching TRDD2 (5 bases). The J gene is not listed in TCRdb, so it was assigned here from a DNA match to germline. Per the germline V gene, CDR1 is GEAIGNYY and CDR2 is EKD. V lost 3 bases and J 6 bases, leaving 16 bases between the germline ends. This CDR3 has 14 residues. The CDR3 region has the DNA TGTGCCTGTGACCCCCTTCGGGGTACGAATAAACTCATCTTT. It is translated as CACDPLRGTNKLIF.

On this clone: A read error is the likely source, as a far larger clone sits one nucleotide away. The chain recombines TRDV2 with TRDJ3; 9 positions match TRDD3. Losses at the gene ends were 5 bases for V and 0 bases for J; bases not matched to a gene: 10. This CDR3 comprises 19 residues. Germline V gene lookup returns CDR1 GEAIGNYY and CDR2 EKD. In DNA, the CDR3 is TGTGCCTGTGCCCCCCTTACTGGGGGAAGCTCCTGGGACACCCGACAGATGTTTTTC. Translating it yields CACAPLTGGSSWDTRQMFF.

The table lists this clone with a few counts. This sequence is one base from a far larger clone and is likely a read error. This rearrangement joins TRDV2 to TRDJ1; no definite D call. CDR3 length: 14 amino acids. Germline V gene data show CDR1 as GEAIGNYY and CDR2 as EKD. The CDR3 is CACDPILHTDKPIF. CDR3 nucleotide sequence: TGTGCCTGTGACCCAATACTGCACACCGATAAACCCATCTTT.

On this clone itself: A far more abundant clone sits one base away, making this likely a read error. The same CDR3 can be traced to other DNA sequences in this sample. The chain couples TRDV2 to TRDJ1; D call uncertain. TCRdb gives no J gene; it was assigned here by matching the DNA to germline. Looked up from germline, CDR1 is GEAIGNYY and CDR2 is EKD. Trimming stripped 0 bases from V and 4 bases from J, with 26 bases between. This CDR3 is 19 amino acids long. The CDR3 sequence: CACDTLRRAEGDKVDKLIF. The CDR3 nucleotides read TGTGCCTGTGACACCCTAAGAAGGGCCGAGGGTGATAAGGTCGATAAACTCATCTTT.

A word on this clone: The likely explanation is a read error, given a far larger clone one base away. Within the sample, other DNA sequences also encode this same CDR3. The chain is built from TRDV2 and TRDJ1, with TRDD2 matching over 9 bases. Trimming cost V 3 bases and J 1 base; bases outside gene matches: 26. Germline lookup yields CDR1 GEAIGNYY and CDR2 EKD. The CDR3 is 22 residues long. The CDR3 reads CACDPISLPTSDAGVPTDKLIF. The CDR3 DNA follows: TGTGCCTGTGACCCAATTTCCCTTCCTACGTCGGATGCTGGGGTCCCCACCGATAAACTCATCTTT.

As regards this clone: Since a far larger clone is one base different, this is likely a read error. The genes are TRDV2 and TRDJ1; a possible D gene is TRDD3 (5 bases). The CDR3 is made up of 17 amino acids. CDR1 is GEAIGNYY, CDR2 EKD, per germline. CDR3 amino acids: CACDTVKKDLGSDKPIF. The CDR3 DNA sequence: TGTGCCTGTGACACCGTAAAGAAAGACCTGGGATCCGATAAACCCATCTTT.

To note about this clone: The translation of this DNA and the TCRdb protein of a much larger clone differ at residue 8, probably owing to a read error; the protein shown here is translated from the DNA. This sequence joins TRDV2 and TRDJ1; the D gene could be TRDD2 or TRDD3 (6 bases each). Assignment of the J gene here rests on matching the DNA to germline, because TCRdb gives none. Germline V CDR1 and CDR2: GEAIGNYY, EKD. The V end was cut by 3 bases, the J end by 1 base, with 35 bases between. This CDR3 is built from 22 residues. The CDR3 here is CACDPISPPTSDAGVPTDKLIF. DNA for the CDR3: TGTGCCTGTGACCCAATTTCCCCTCCTACTTCGGATGCTGGGGTCCCCACCGATAAACTCATCTTT.

This clone has just a few counts. A far larger clone is just one base off, so this is likely a read error. The identical CDR3 is also encoded by other nucleotide sequences in the sample. V is TRDV2 and J is TRDJ3; a possible D gene is TRDD3 (6 bases). TCRdb does not report a J gene; here it was assigned by matching the DNA to germline references. There are 19 residues in the CDR3. Trimming pared 3 bases from V and 0 bases from J, leaving 17 bases between. Germline-derived CDR1 and CDR2 are GEAIGNYY and EKD. The DNA of the CDR3 is TGTGCCTGTGACCCCCTTACCGGGGGAAGCTCCTGGGACACCCGACAGATGTTTTTC. Translating gives CACDPLTGGSSWDTRQMFF.

The table lists this clone with a few counts. The TCRdb protein, from a much larger clone, departs from this DNA's translation at residue 10, likely by read error; the protein shown derives from the DNA. This rearrangement joins TRDV2 to TRDJ1; D unclear. V dropped 0 bases and J dropped 0 bases, with 13 bases sitting between them. The germline V gene has CDR1 GEAIGNYY and CDR2 EKD. This CDR3 is 16 amino acids long. The CDR3 DNA reads as TGTGCCTGTGACACCGTGGGTCTGGCTCACACCGATAAACTCATCTTT. Translating it yields CACDTVGLAHTDKLIF.

A note on this clone: A read error likely explains this, since a far larger clone differs by one base. V and J are TRDV2 and TRDJ1; a possible D gene is TRDD3 (6 bases). CDR3 length equals 22 residues. CDR1 GEAIGNYY and CDR2 EKD come from the germline V gene. Trimming removed 3 bases at V and 1 base at J, with 35 bases between. CDR3 DNA: TGTGCCTGTGACCCAATTTCCCTTACTACTTCGGATGCTGGGGTCCCCACCGATAAACTCATCTTT. This translates into CACDPISLTTSDAGVPTDKLIF.